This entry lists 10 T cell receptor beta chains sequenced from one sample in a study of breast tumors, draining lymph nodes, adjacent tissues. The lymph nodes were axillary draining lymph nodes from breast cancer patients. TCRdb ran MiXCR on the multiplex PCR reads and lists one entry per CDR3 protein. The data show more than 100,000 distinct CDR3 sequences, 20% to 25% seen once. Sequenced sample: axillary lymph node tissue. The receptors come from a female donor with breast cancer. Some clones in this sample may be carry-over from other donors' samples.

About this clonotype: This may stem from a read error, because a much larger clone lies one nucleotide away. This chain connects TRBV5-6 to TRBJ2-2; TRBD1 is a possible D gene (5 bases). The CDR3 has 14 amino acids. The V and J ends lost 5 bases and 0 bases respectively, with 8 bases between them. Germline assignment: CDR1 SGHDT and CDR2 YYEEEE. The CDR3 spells CASRGQPNTGELFF. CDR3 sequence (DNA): TGTGCCAGCAGGGGGCAGCCGAACACCGGGGAGCTGTTTTTT.

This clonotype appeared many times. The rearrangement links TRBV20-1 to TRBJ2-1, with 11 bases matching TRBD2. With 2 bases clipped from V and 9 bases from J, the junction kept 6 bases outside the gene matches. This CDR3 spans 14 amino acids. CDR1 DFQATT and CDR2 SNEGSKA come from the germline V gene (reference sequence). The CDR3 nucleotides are TGCAGTGCTAGACTAGCGGGAGGACGAGGTGAGCAGTTCTTC. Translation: CSARLAGGRGEQFF.

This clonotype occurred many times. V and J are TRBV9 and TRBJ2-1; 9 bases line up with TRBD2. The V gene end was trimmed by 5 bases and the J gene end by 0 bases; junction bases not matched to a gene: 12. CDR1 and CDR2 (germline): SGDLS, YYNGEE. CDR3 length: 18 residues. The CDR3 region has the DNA TGTGCCAGCAGGGGTGGGGTAGCGGGAGTTATCTCCTACAATGAGCAGTTCTTC. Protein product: CASRGGVAGVISYNEQFF.

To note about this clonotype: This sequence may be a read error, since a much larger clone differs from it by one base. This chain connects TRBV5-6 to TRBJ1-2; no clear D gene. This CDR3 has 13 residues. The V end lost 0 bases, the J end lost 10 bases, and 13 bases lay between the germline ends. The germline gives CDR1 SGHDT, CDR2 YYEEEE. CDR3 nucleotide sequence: TGTGCCAGCAGCTTGGCTGATTCGGGCGACTACACCTTC. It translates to CASSLADSGDYTF.

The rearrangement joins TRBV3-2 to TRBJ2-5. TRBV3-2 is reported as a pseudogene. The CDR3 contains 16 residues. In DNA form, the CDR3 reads TGTGCCAGCAGCCAAGAGCCGAAGAGGTTTCAGGAGACCCAGTACTTC. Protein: CASSQEPKRFQETQYF.

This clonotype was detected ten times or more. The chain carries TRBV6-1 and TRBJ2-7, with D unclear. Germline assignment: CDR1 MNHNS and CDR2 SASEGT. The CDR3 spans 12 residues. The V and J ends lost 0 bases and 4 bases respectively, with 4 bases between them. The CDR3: CASSEAQYEQYF. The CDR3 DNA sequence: TGTGCCAGCAGTGAAGCACAGTACGAGCAGTACTTC.

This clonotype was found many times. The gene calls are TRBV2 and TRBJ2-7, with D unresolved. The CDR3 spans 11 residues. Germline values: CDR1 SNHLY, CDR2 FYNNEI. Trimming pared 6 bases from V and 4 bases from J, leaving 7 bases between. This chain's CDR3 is CASRKGYEQYF. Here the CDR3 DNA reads TGTGCCAGCAGGAAGGGTTACGAGCAGTACTTC.

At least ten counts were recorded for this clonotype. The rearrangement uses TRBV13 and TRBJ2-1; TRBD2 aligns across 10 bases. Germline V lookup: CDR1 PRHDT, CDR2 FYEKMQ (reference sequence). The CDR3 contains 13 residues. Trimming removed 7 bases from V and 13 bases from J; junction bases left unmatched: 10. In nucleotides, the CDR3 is TGTGCCAGCAACTTGAGGAGCGGGAGGGATCAGTTCTTC. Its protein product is CASNLRSGRDQFF.

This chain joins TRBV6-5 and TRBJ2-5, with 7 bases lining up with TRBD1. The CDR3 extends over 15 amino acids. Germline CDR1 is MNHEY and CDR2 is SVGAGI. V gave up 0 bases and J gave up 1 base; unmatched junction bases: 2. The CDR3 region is CASSYSGQSQETQYF. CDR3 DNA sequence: TGTGCCAGCAGTTACTCGGGACAGAGCCAAGAGACCCAGTACTTC.

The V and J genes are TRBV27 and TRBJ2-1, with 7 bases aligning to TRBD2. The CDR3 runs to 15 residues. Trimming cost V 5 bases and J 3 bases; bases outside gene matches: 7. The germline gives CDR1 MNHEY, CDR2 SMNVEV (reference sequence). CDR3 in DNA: TGTGCCAGCAGTCCAAGCGGGACCTACTACAATGAGCAGTTCTTC. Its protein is CASSPSGTYYNEQFF.